These 27 T cell receptor beta chains originate from one sample sequenced in a study of neurological immune-mediated disorders (dated by TCRdb to the late 2010s). The time point tag for this specimen amounts to: longitudinal time-point 2. Library prep was done by 5' RACE. Reads for this sample came from an Illumina HiSeq 2500. TCRdb reprocessing: public reads trimmed at Q25 with fastp, clones called with MiXCR, in-frame beta chains kept. Rows merge per CDR3 protein into single entries with the most common DNA and genes. Recorded for this sample are 57,000 or so distinct CDR3 sequences; more than 8% of them occurred a single time. The ten largest make up 9.5% to 15% of the sample. Specimen: PBMCs. The receptors stem from a man younger than 40 in good health.

This clonotype was counted many times. The V and J genes are TRBV6-6 and TRBJ2-7; TRBD1 matches at 7 bases. Per the germline V gene, CDR1 is MNHNY and CDR2 is SVGAGI (reference sequence). The J segment lost 0 bases and the V segment lost 3 bases, leaving 8 bases of the junction unmatched. The CDR3 is 16 amino acids. The CDR3 loop is CASSYGGQASSYEQYF. The CDR3 coding sequence is TGTGCCAGCAGTTATGGTGGACAGGCGAGCTCCTACGAGCAGTACTTC.

This clonotype came up a few times. A much more abundant neighbour one base away suggests this may be a read error. The chain carries TRBV5-1 and TRBJ2-7; D possibly corresponds to TRBD1 (6 bases). The CDR3 spans 14 residues. Germline CDR1 SGHRS, CDR2 YFSETQ. The CDR3 sequence: CASRKEDSSYDQYF. DNA for the CDR3: TGCGCCAGCAGAAAGGAGGACAGCTCCTACGACCAGTACTTC.

This clonotype has a count of ten or more. The rearrangement links TRBV15 to TRBJ2-7; 7 nucleotides line up with TRBD1. Germline loops: CDR1 LNHNV, CDR2 YYDKDF (reference sequence). The CDR3 has 14 amino acids. The V gene end was trimmed by 1 base and the J gene end by 0 bases; junction bases not matched to a gene: 0. The CDR3 sequence is CATSRGTGSYEQYF. Here the CDR3 DNA reads TGTGCCACCAGCAGAGGGACAGGCTCCTACGAGCAGTACTTC.

Many counts were recorded for this clonotype. The chain employs TRBV6-6 and TRBJ1-2; D uncertain. The germline V gene has CDR1 MNHNY and CDR2 SVGAGI (reference sequence). V lost 8 bases, J lost 6 bases, and 19 bases lay in between. The CDR3 has 14 amino acids. Here the CDR3 reads CASRYDTRGNGYTF. As DNA, the CDR3 is TGTGCCAGCCGGTACGACACCCGAGGGAATGGCTACACCTTC.

This clonotype was observed many times. This chain uses TRBV5-5 with TRBJ1-3; 9 nucleotides align to TRBD1. The CDR3 contains 14 residues. The germline gives CDR1 SGHKS, CDR2 YYEKEE (reference sequence). V trimming: 9 bases; J trimming: 3 bases; junction bases outside the gene matches: 7. The DNA for the CDR3 is TGTGCCACCCGGGACAGGGTCGGTGGAAACACCATATATTTT. This gives the protein CATRDRVGGNTIYF.

This clonotype was recorded at least ten times. The chain couples TRBV21-1 to TRBJ1-1. TRBV21-1 is designated a pseudogene. CDR3 length: 16 amino acids. Written as DNA, the CDR3 is TGTGCCAGCAGCAAAGTTTCCGGACCAATGAACACTGAAGCTTTCTTT. Its protein is CASSKVSGPMNTEAFF.

This clonotype occurred many times. This chain joins TRBV20-1 and TRBJ2-3; D might be TRBD1 or TRBD2, each matching 5 bases. This CDR3 contains 16 residues. Looked up from germline, CDR1 is DFQATT and CDR2 is SNEGSKA (reference sequence). V shed 3 bases and J shed 0 bases, with 16 bases lying between them. CDR3: CSARPTTRGSTDTQYF. Here the CDR3 DNA reads TGCAGTGCTAGGCCGACTACTAGGGGTAGCACAGATACGCAGTATTTT.

Ten or more counts support this clonotype. The chain uses TRBV12-3 or TRBV12-4 and TRBJ2-1; 10 bases line up with TRBD2. Losses at the gene ends were 2 bases for V and 7 bases for J; bases not matched to a gene: 5. The CDR3 spans 15 residues. CDR3 in DNA: TGTGCCAGCAGTTTAACTAGCGGGAAAGCGAATGAGCAGTTCTTC. Amino acids: CASSLTSGKANEQFF.

This clonotype was observed at least ten times. The rearrangement links TRBV5-1 to TRBJ2-1; 7 bases agree with TRBD2. The J segment lost 8 bases and the V segment lost 0 bases, leaving 2 bases of the junction unmatched. Germline CDR1 and CDR2: SGHRS and YFSETQ. This CDR3 is built from 13 residues. CDR3 loop: CASSLASGYEQFF. CDR3 nucleotides: TGCGCCAGCAGCTTGGCTAGCGGCTATGAGCAGTTCTTC.

This clonotype came up many times. The chain uses TRBV7-8 and TRBJ2-2; D remains unclear. The CDR3 covers 12 residues. The germline V and J ends were trimmed by 2 bases and 4 bases, with 2 bases remaining between them. The germline CDR1 and CDR2 sequences are SGHVS and FQNEAQ. Written as DNA, the CDR3 is TGTGCCAGCAGCTTACGCACCGGGGAGCTGTTTTTT. This sequence encodes CASSLRTGELFF.

This clonotype has ten or more counts. The chain links TRBV5-1 to TRBJ2-3; 8 bases agree with TRBD2. The CDR3 covers 15 residues. The germline V gene encodes CDR1 SGHRS and CDR2 YFSETQ. V trimming: 1 base; J trimming: 1 base; junction bases outside the gene matches: 2. CDR3 sequence (DNA): TGCGCCAGCAGCTTGACTAGCGGCCGCACAGATACGCAGTATTTT. It encodes CASSLTSGRTDTQYF.

At least ten counts were recorded for this clonotype. The chain carries TRBV7-6 and TRBJ2-3; D might be TRBD2 (6 bases). Trimming removed 4 bases from V and 4 bases from J, with 12 bases in between. Germline lookup yields CDR1 SGHVS and CDR2 FNYEAQ. This CDR3 comprises 14 residues. The CDR3 sequence: CASSYLGEADTQYF. CDR3 nucleotides: TGTGCCAGCAGCTATCTAGGGGAGGCAGATACGCAGTATTTT.

This clonotype was observed at least ten times. This chain's CDR3 is CASSRRRQAGPSYEQYF. The CDR3 nucleotides read TGTGCCAGCAGTCGACGCCGCCAGGCGGGTCCCTCCTACGAGCAGTACTTC. J is TRBJ2-7 and V is TRBV14; D might be TRBD2 (5 bases). CDR1 and CDR2 from the germline V gene are SGHDN and FVKESK. The CDR3 contains 17 residues. Deletions cut 6 bases from V and 0 bases from J, with 21 bases between.

This clonotype was seen at least ten times. The genes are TRBV2 and TRBJ2-1; 11 nucleotides align to TRBD2. V shed 6 bases and J 9 bases; nucleotides not matched to a gene: 10. The CDR3 loop spans 15 amino acids. Germline V lookup: CDR1 SNHLY, CDR2 FYNNEI. The CDR3 sequence is CASRGTSGRGGEQFF. For the CDR3, the DNA is TGTGCCAGCAGAGGCACTAGCGGGAGAGGTGGTGAGCAGTTCTTC.

Ten or more counts support this clonotype. The chain couples TRBV5-1 to TRBJ2-7; TRBD2 matches at 13 bases. J was trimmed by 3 bases and V by 0 bases; bases with no gene match: 0. CDR1 is SGHRS and CDR2 is YFSETQ in the germline V gene. CDR3 length equals 15 residues. CDR3 in DNA: TGCGCCAGCAGCTTGGGACTAGCGGGAGGCTACGAGCAGTACTTC. This encodes CASSLGLAGGYEQYF.

This clonotype was seen many times. The CDR3 loop is CASSLFKTSGVNEQFF. The DNA of the CDR3 is TGCGCCAGCAGCCTTTTTAAGACTAGCGGGGTGAATGAGCAGTTCTTC. V usage is TRBV4-1 and J usage is TRBJ2-1; TRBD2 matches 11 bases. This CDR3 has 16 residues. Losses at the gene ends were 4 bases for V and 7 bases for J; bases not matched to a gene: 9. CDR1 MGHRA and CDR2 YSYEKL come from the germline V gene.

This clonotype was observed at least ten times. This chain uses TRBV14 with TRBJ2-5; 8 bases agree with TRBD2. Germline lookup yields CDR1 SGHDN and CDR2 FVKESK. This CDR3 has 16 residues. Trimming removed 0 bases from V and 7 bases from J; junction bases left unmatched: 10. CDR3 in amino acids: CASSQDGAGARLTQYF. CDR3 nucleotides: TGTGCCAGCAGCCAAGATGGAGCGGGGGCAAGATTGACCCAGTACTTC.

This clonotype was seen repeatedly, ten times or more. The rearrangement uses TRBV7-2 and TRBJ2-7; 10 bases are shared with TRBD2. With 4 bases clipped from V and 2 bases from J, the junction kept 5 bases outside the gene matches. The CDR3 loop spans 15 amino acids. Germline CDR1 SGHTA, CDR2 FQGNSA. The CDR3 DNA sequence: TGTGCCAGCAGCTCCCCCACTAGCGGGGCCTACGAGCAGTACTTC. Translated: CASSSPTSGAYEQYF.

This clonotype was seen repeatedly, ten times or more. The chain carries TRBV5-1 and TRBJ2-7; 7 nucleotides line up with TRBD1. There are 13 residues in the CDR3. In germline, CDR1 is SGHRS, CDR2 YFSETQ. After removal of 4 bases from V and 2 bases from J, the junction contained 3 bases not matched to a gene. CDR3 amino acids: CASSGDSAYEQYF. The CDR3 DNA reads as TGCGCCAGCAGCGGGGACAGCGCCTACGAGCAGTACTTC.

This clonotype was counted many times. The chain joins TRBV10-3 to TRBJ2-7; D may be TRBD1 (6 bases). Trimming took off 10 bases at V and 6 bases at J, with 19 bases between the two ends. CDR1 is ENHRY, CDR2 SYGVKD, per germline. This CDR3 comprises 13 residues. CDR3 nucleotide sequence: TGTGCCACCCGGGCAGGGGACACGAGCGAGCAGTACTTC. Protein product: CATRAGDTSEQYF.

The CDR3 sequence is CASSLSTSGPNEQFF. The DNA for the CDR3 is TGTGCCAGCAGCTTATCGACTAGCGGGCCCAATGAGCAGTTCTTC. The chain is built from TRBV13 and TRBJ2-1; 10 positions match TRBD2. This CDR3 region has 15 residues. Germline CDR1 and CDR2: PRHDT and FYEKMQ (reference sequence). The V gene end was trimmed by 2 bases and the J gene end by 6 bases; junction bases not matched to a gene: 4. Based on the CDR3 plus reference TRBV13 and TRBJ2-1, the full variable domain is AAGVIQSPRHLIKEKRETATLKCYPIPRHDTVYWYQQGPGQDPQFLISFYEKMQSDKGSIPDRFSAQQFSDYHSELNMSSLELGDSALYFCASSLSTSGPNEQFFGPGTRLTVL.

This clonotype was found many times. V usage is TRBV7-9 and J usage is TRBJ2-7; D is unresolved. Germline lookup yields CDR1 SEHNR and CDR2 FQNEAQ (reference sequence). Trimming shortened V by 5 bases and J by 3 bases, and 11 bases separated the two germline ends. This CDR3 region has 13 residues. DNA for the CDR3: TGTGCCAGCAGCCCGAGCATGGGCTACGAGCAGTACTTC. This codes for CASSPSMGYEQYF.

This clonotype appeared a few times. The rearrangement uses TRBV20-1 and TRBJ2-3; 13 bases agree with TRBD2. Trimming removed 3 bases from V and 6 bases from J; junction bases left unmatched: 9. Germline V gene lookup returns CDR1 DFQATT and CDR2 SNEGSKA (reference sequence). The CDR3 runs 16 residues. CDR3 sequence (DNA): TGCAGTGCTAGGTCCGGACTAGCGGGAGCCCCGGATACGCAGTATTTT. Translating gives CSARSGLAGAPDTQYF.

This clonotype was observed many times. The chain couples TRBV20-1 to TRBJ2-7, with D maybe TRBD2 (6 bases). Germline CDR1 DFQATT, CDR2 SNEGSKA (reference sequence). With 3 bases removed from V and 2 bases from J, the gap between germline ends came to 17 bases. This CDR3 is built from 15 residues. For the CDR3, the DNA is TGCAGTGCTAGCGTCCTCGGTAGCGGTCCCTACGAGCAGTACTTC. This gives the protein CSASVLGSGPYEQYF.

This clonotype qualifies as medium-sized. The chain recombines TRBV12-3 or TRBV12-4 with TRBJ2-5, with D possibly being TRBD1 (5 bases). V gave up 7 bases and J gave up 2 bases, with 14 bases separating them. The CDR3 runs 14 residues. The CDR3 region has the DNA TGTGCCAGCACCCGACCGCAGGGTCAAGAGACCCAGTACTTC. Translation: CASTRPQGQETQYF.

This clonotype was counted only a few times. The chain couples TRBV6-1 to TRBJ2-7; TRBD2 might be the D (6 bases). The CDR3 runs 15 residues. The V gene's germline CDR1 is MNHNS and CDR2 SASEGT. Trimming removed 6 bases from V and 1 base from J, with 16 bases in between. CDR3 coding DNA: TGTGCCAGCAGCTCTCTGGGCGGGGATTCCTACGAGCAGTACTTC. It specifies CASSSLGGDSYEQYF.

This clonotype was found many times. The chain couples TRBV4-3 to TRBJ2-1; 9 bases fit TRBD1. The CDR3 covers 16 residues. Germline lookup yields CDR1 LGHNA and CDR2 YSLEER. Germline trimming cut 0 bases from V and 8 bases from J; bases unmatched to any gene: 8. The CDR3 here is CASSQDIGTGNDEQFF. CDR3 nucleotides: TGCGCCAGCAGCCAAGATATTGGGACAGGGAACGATGAGCAGTTCTTC.